This T cell receptor (beta chain) was documented in a study of T cell responses to AZD1222 COVID-19 vaccine. Profiled with immunoSEQ multiplex PCR; TCRdb holds only in-frame clones, not every one. The sample records around 170,000 clones, roughly 93% being singletons. Whole-study results and caveats: Clonal diversity may have been underestimated, and the donors were mostly white British, with more females than males. Baseline seropositivity occurred in only six AZD1222 recipients.

Trimming cost V 0 bases and J 7 bases, with 11 bases left between them. Germline values: CDR1 SGHRS, CDR2 YFSETQ. The CDR3 runs 14 residues. The sample holds one count of this clone. What it binds is unknown. This chain connects TRBV5-1 to TRBJ1-5, with D uncertain. The input for sequencing was peripheral blood, taken on day 0 of AZD1222 vaccination. The TCR sequence derives from an adult in good health. The CDR3: CASSLDWGTQPQHF. CDR3 coding DNA: TGCGCCAGCAGCTTGGATTGGGGAACGCAGCCCCAGCATTTT.